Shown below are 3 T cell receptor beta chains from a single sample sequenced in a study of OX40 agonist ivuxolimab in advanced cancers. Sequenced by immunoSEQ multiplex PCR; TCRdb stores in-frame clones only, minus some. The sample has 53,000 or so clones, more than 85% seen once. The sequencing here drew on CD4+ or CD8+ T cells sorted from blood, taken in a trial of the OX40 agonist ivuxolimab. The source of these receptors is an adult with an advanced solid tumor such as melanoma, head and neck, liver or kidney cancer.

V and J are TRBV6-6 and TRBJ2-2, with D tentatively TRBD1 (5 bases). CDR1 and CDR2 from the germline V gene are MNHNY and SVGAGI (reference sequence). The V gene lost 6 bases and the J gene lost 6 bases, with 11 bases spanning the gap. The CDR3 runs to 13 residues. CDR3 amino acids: CASSPGMAGELFF. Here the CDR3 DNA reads TGTGCCAGCAGCCCAGGGATGGCCGGGGAGCTGTTTTTT.

The DNA of the CDR3 is TGTGCCATCACCCGGACTAGCGGGAGCCAAGTCGGGGAGCTGTTTTTT. This gives the protein CAITRTSGSQVGELFF. The genes are TRBV10-3 and TRBJ2-2, with 13 bases aligning to TRBD2. The germline V gene has CDR1 ENHRY and CDR2 SYGVKD. The length of the CDR3 is 16 residues. Germline trimming cut 7 bases from V and 7 bases from J; bases unmatched to any gene: 9.

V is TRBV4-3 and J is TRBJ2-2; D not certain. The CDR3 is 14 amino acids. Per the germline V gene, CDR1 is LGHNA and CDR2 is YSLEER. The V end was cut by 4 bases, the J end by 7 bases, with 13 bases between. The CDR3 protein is CASSPAALGGELFF. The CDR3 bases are TGCGCCAGCAGCCCGGCCGCGCTTGGCGGGGAGCTGTTTTTT.